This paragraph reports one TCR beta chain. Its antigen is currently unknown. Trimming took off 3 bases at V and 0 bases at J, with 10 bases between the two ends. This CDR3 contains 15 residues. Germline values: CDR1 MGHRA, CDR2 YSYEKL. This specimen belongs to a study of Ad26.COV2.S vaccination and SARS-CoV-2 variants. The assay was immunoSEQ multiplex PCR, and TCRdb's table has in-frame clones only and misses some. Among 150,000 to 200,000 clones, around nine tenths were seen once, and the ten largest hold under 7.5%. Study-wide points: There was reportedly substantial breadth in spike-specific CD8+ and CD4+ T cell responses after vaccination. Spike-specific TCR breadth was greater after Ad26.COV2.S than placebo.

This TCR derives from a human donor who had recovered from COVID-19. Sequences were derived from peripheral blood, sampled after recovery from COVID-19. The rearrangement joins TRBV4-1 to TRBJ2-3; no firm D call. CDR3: CASSQPGQSTDTQYF. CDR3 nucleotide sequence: TGCGCCAGCAGCCAGCCCGGTCAAAGCACAGATACGCAGTATTTT.